The text below deals with one TCR beta chain. The sample holds a few counts of this clonotype. Its specific antigen is unknown. No much larger clonotype is one base removed from it; base qualities were not supplied. This entry is derived from a study of T cells after yellow fever vaccination (dated by TCRdb to the late 2010s). A note on the overall study: The SMART-Seq v4 Ultra Low Input RNA kit was used to prepare libraries from fractions with low cell numbers. Two healthy male donors, one aged 18 to 29 and one aged 30 to 40 years, were included in the cohort. To follow T-cell clones before and after primary and booster YFV17D yellow fever vaccination, bulk TCR alpha and beta repertoires were sequenced over time. Blood was drawn at multiple timepoints before and after primary and secondary immunization, with bulk PBMC replicates and cell subsets isolated. Study-level results and caveats: Most clones expanded after primary vaccination (almost 98% of CD4 and roughly 88% of CD8) were re-detected after the booster, suggesting that broad memory maintenance occurred. Because the study included only two donors, the extent to which the findings can be generalized is limited. FACS-sorted repertoires could contain abundant contaminating clonotypes from the bulk population, so computational filtering was required. Compared with the primary T-cell response, the secondary T-cell response was faster but weaker, reaching its peak on day 5 rather than on day 15. A small share of clonotypes was detected in both CD4 and CD8 compartments, with the overlap likely arising from convergent recombination.

TCR cDNA was synthesized by 5'RACE template switching, which introduced a universal primer site and unique molecular identifiers. cDNA synthesis was primed from both the TCR alpha and TCR beta constant segments. Libraries were amplified in two PCR steps, with sample barcodes and sequencing adapters added in the second step. Libraries were sequenced on Illumina HiSeq 2500 (2x100 bp) or NovaSeq (2x150 bp). The source study handled its data this way. Demultiplexing of reads and collapsing into UMI consensus sequences were performed with MIGEC, and V(D)J alignment was carried out with MiXCR. Clonotypes responding to the vaccine were identified with edgeR on replicate PBMC samples, with the criteria of FDR below 0.01 and a log2 fold change above 5 up to day 15. Bulk clonotypes were assigned CD4 or CD8 identity according to which sequenced CD4 or CD8 repertoire held them at higher abundance. TCRdb trimmed the raw reads at Q25, called clones with MiXCR and kept productive beta chains. Each entry is one CDR3 protein sequence, shown with its most common DNA and genes. The authors' filters were not applied to this entry. The sample records about 400,000 distinct CDR3 sequences, roughly 10% of which are singletons. The top ten clones comprise roughly 18% of the sample.

The treatment or condition label, as the study defines it: live attenuated yellow fever vaccine strain. Two biological replicates of bulk PBMCs were collected at each blood-draw timepoint. PBMCs were isolated from peripheral blood using a standard Ficoll-Paque protocol. RNA was extracted with TriZol from bulk PBMCs, CD4 and CD8 fractions, and dextramer-positive and dextramer-negative fractions. For CDR1 and CDR2, the germline V gene lists MNHEY and SVGEGT. Relative to germline, V is 7 bases shorter and J is 0 bases shorter, with 10 bases between their ends. The CDR3 covers 15 residues, taking in both the cysteine and the phenylalanine. Of the read, only the CDR3 DNA is kept; its 45 bases are in frame from base 1.

The receptor comes from a man aged 18 to 30 who received the YFV17D yellow fever vaccine. The sequencing used PBMCs, collected on the day of the first yellow fever vaccination. The rearrangement joined TRBV6-2 or TRBV6-3 to TRBJ2-6; no D gene call is confident. Here the CDR3 is given as CASTRAPSGANVLTF. The DNA sequence is TGTGCCAGCACTAGAGCCCCCTCTGGGGCCAACGTCCTGACTTTC.